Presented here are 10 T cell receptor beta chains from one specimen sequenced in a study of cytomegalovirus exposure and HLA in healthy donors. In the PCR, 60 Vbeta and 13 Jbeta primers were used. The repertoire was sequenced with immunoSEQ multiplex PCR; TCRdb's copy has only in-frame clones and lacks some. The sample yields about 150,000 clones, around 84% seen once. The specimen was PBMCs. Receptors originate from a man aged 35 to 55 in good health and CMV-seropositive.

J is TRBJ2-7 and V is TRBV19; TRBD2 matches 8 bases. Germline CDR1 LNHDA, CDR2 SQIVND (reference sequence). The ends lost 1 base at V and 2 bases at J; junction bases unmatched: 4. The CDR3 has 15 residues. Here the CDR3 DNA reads TGTGCCAGTAGTATAGGGATAGCGGGACCCTACGAGCAGTACTTC. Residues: CASSIGIAGPYEQYF.

The CDR3 reads CASSVATGFQETQYF. Here the CDR3 DNA reads TGTGCCAGCAGCGTAGCTACGGGGTTCCAAGAGACCCAGTACTTC. The rearrangement joins TRBV9 to TRBJ2-5, with a weak D call TRBD2 (5 bases). Germline loops: CDR1 SGDLS, CDR2 YYNGEE. CDR3 length: 15 amino acids. Trimming cost V 0 bases and J 1 base, with 10 bases left between them.

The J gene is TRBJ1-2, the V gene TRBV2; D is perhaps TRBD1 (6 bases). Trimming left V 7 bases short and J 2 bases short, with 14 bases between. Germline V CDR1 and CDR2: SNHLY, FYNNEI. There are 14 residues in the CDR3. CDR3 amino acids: CASIKDSPNYGYTF. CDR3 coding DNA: TGTGCCAGCATAAAGGACAGCCCAAACTATGGCTACACCTTC.

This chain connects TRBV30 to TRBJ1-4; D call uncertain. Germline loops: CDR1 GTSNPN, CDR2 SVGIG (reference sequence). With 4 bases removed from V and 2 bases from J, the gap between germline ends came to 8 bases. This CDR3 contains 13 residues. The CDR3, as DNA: TGTGCCTGGACGGCGGTGACTAATGAAAAACTGTTTTTT. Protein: CAWTAVTNEKLFF.

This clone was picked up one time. In nucleotides, the CDR3 is TGTGCCTGGCAAACTAAACAGGGGATAGGCTACACCTTC. It codes for CAWQTKQGIGYTF. The chain joins TRBV30 to TRBJ1-2; 7 bases match TRBD1. The CDR3 loop spans 13 amino acids. The V and J ends lost 5 bases and 8 bases, in that order; junction bases with no gene match: 11. The germline V gene has CDR1 GTSNPN and CDR2 SVGIG (reference sequence).

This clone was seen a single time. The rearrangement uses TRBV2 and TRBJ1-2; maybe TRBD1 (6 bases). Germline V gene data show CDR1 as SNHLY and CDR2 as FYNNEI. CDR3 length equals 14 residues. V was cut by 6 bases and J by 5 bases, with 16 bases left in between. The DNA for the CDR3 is TGTGCCAGCAGGAGAGGGGGGGACCTGTATGGCTACACCTTC. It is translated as CASRRGGDLYGYTF.

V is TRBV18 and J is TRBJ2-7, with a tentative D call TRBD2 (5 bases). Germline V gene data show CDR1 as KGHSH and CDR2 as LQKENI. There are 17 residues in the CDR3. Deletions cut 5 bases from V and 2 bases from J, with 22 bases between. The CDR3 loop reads CASSSLGGSAAPYEQYF. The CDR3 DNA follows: TGTGCCAGCTCATCCCTGGGCGGGTCAGCTGCCCCCTACGAGCAGTACTTC.

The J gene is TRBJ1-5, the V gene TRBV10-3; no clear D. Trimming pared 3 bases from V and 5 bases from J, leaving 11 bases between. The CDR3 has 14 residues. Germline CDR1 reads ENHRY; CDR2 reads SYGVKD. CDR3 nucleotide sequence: TGTGCCATCAGTGAAAGCGCCTCTTATCAGCCCCAGCATTTT. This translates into CAISESASYQPQHF.

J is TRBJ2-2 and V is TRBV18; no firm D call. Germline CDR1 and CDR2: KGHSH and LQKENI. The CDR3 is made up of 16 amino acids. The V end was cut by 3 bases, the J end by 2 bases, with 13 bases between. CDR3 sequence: CASSPPRSLNTGELFF. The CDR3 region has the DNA TGTGCCAGCTCACCCCCGAGAAGTTTAAACACCGGGGAGCTGTTTTTT.

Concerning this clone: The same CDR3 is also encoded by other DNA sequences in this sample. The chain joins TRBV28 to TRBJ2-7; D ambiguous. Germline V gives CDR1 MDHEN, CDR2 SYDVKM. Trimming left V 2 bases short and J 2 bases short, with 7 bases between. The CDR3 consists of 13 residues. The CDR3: CASSLNSPYEQYF. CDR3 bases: TGTGCCAGCAGTTTAAACAGCCCCTACGAGCAGTACTTC.